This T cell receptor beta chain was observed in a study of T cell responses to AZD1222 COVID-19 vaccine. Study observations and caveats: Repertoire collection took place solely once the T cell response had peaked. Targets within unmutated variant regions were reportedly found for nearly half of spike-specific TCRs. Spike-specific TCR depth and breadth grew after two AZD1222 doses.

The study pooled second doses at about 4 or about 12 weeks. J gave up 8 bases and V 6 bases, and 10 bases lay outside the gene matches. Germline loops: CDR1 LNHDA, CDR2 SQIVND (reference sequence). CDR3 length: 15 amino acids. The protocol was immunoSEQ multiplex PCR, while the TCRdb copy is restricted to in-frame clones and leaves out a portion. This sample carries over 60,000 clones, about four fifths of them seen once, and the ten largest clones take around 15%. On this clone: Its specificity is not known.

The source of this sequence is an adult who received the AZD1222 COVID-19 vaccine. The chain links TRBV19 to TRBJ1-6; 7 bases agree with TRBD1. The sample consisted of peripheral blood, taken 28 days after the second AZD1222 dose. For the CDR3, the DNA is TGTGCCAGTAGGGAAGCAGGGGGGTTGGATTCACCCCTCCACTTT. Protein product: CASREAGGLDSPLHF.